Following are 22 T cell receptor beta chains from one sample sequenced in a study of blood T cell repertoires in COVID-19. The protocol was immunoSEQ multiplex PCR, while the TCRdb copy is restricted to in-frame clones and leaves out a portion. The sample contains around 250,000 clones, approximately 85% of which appear only once. Sequencing was carried out using PBMCs or T cells enriched from blood (not recorded which). Receptor source: a woman aged 45-65 years who had recovered from COVID-19.

This chain joins TRBV7-9 and TRBJ2-5; a weak D match, TRBD1 (6 bases). Trimming stripped 5 bases from V and 3 bases from J, with 7 bases between. CDR3 length: 12 amino acids. The germline CDR1 and CDR2 sequences are SEHNR and FQNEAQ (reference sequence). CDR3: CASSRTEETQYF. DNA of the CDR3: TGTGCCAGCAGCCGGACAGAAGAGACCCAGTACTTC.

This clone was observed once. The genes are TRBV19 and TRBJ1-4, with TRBD1 identical over 7 bases. V gave up 3 bases and J gave up 10 bases; unmatched junction bases: 8. The length of the CDR3 is 14 residues. From germline, CDR1 is LNHDA and CDR2 SQIVND (reference sequence). In nucleotides, the CDR3 is TGTGCCAGTAGTATTCAGGGGGTTCCGGGAAAACTGTTTTTT. This sequence encodes CASSIQGVPGKLFF.

This chain uses TRBV7-9 with TRBJ2-7; D remains unclear. V shed 3 bases and J shed 3 bases, with 12 bases lying between them. Germline V gene lookup returns CDR1 SEHNR and CDR2 FQNEAQ (reference sequence). This CDR3 region has 14 residues. The CDR3 coding sequence is TGTGCCAGCAGCTTTCCGCCCAGTTACTACGAGCAGTACTTC. Protein: CASSFPPSYYEQYF.

The CDR3 coding sequence is TGTGCCACCAGTGATTTGCCAGGGTCAGTGGGCTACGAGCAGTACTTC. It translates to CATSDLPGSVGYEQYF. J is TRBJ2-7 and V is TRBV24-1, with a weak D call TRBD1 (5 bases). Germline CDR1 and CDR2: KGHDR and SFDVKD. Trimming shortened V by 0 bases and J by 3 bases, and 14 bases separated the two germline ends. This CDR3 contains 16 residues.

J is TRBJ1-1 and V is TRBV6-1, with 7 bases that match TRBD1. Germline assignment: CDR1 MNHNS and CDR2 SASEGT. CDR3 size: 14 residues. The trim removed 2 bases at V and 1 base at J, leaving 1 base unmatched. CDR3 residues: CASSEHRGNTEAFF. The CDR3 region has the DNA TGTGCCAGCAGTGAACACAGGGGGAACACTGAAGCTTTCTTT.

The chain has TRBV27 and TRBJ2-1; 7 bases align to TRBD2. Trimming at V came to 0 bases and at J to 4 bases, leaving 9 bases not matched to a gene. CDR3 length equals 17 residues. Germline V gene sequence: CDR1 MNHEY, CDR2 SMNVEV (reference sequence). In nucleotides, the CDR3 is TGTGCCAGCAGTTTATCGATCGCGACGGGGGGATACAATGAGCAGTTCTTC. Protein sequence: CASSLSIATGGYNEQFF.

This chain links TRBV4-3 with TRBJ2-7; the match to TRBD1 covers 10 bases. The germline V gene encodes CDR1 LGHNA and CDR2 YSLEER. The V and J ends lost 0 bases and 7 bases, in that order; junction bases with no gene match: 9. The CDR3 runs 16 residues. As DNA, the CDR3 is TGCGCCAGCAGCCAAGACATGAGACAGGGGGCGGAGGAGCAGTACTTC. This codes for CASSQDMRQGAEEQYF.

V usage is TRBV6-5 and J usage is TRBJ1-2; 9 bases align to TRBD1. V shed 5 bases and J 8 bases; nucleotides not matched to a gene: 9. The germline gives CDR1 MNHEY, CDR2 SVGAGI. The CDR3 totals 14 residues. The CDR3 coding sequence is TGTGCCAGCAGTCAACAGGGGGCTCCGCAGGGCTACACCTTC. This gives the protein CASSQQGAPQGYTF.

This chain uses TRBV4-1 with TRBJ2-1; 7 bases agree with TRBD1. The germline CDR1 and CDR2 sequences are MGHRA and YSYEKL. After removal of 2 bases from V and 4 bases from J, the junction contained 5 bases not matched to a gene. The CDR3 runs to 15 residues. This CDR3 is CASSQSTGSYNEQFF. CDR3 in DNA: TGCGCCAGCAGCCAATCGACAGGGTCATACAATGAGCAGTTCTTC.

The rearrangement links TRBV5-1 to TRBJ2-7; a weak D match, TRBD1 (5 bases). The germline V gene encodes CDR1 SGHRS and CDR2 YFSETQ. Trimming took 7 bases from V and 3 from J, leaving 14 bases between them. The CDR3 has 13 amino acids. The CDR3: CASGAGPLYEQYF. The CDR3 coding sequence is TGCGCCAGCGGGGCCGGGCCCCTCTACGAGCAGTACTTC.

The chain links TRBV27 to TRBJ1-1; 7 bases map to TRBD1. J lost 11 bases, V lost 5 bases, and 8 bases had no gene match. The CDR3 runs to 12 residues. Germline assignment: CDR1 MNHEY and CDR2 SMNVEV (reference sequence). In DNA, the CDR3 is TGTGCCAGCAGTCTCCGACAGGGTCGGGCTTTCTTT. It encodes CASSLRQGRAFF.

The chain joins TRBV28 to TRBJ2-3; TRBD2 is a possible D gene (6 bases). Germline V gives CDR1 MDHEN, CDR2 SYDVKM. CDR3 size: 12 residues. V was clipped by 3 bases and J by 7 bases, with 8 bases between them. The DNA of the CDR3 is TGTGCCAGCAGTTTGGGGGGATATACGCAGTATTTT. This translates into CASSLGGYTQYF.

A few counts support this clone. The V and J genes are TRBV6-5 and TRBJ1-5, with unresolved D. Looked up from germline, CDR1 is MNHEY and CDR2 is SVGAGI. The CDR3 runs 12 residues. Deletions cut 8 bases from V and 2 bases from J, with 7 bases between. The CDR3 spells CASESGNQPQHF. The DNA of the CDR3 is TGTGCCAGCGAGTCGGGCAATCAGCCCCAGCATTTT.

Notes on this clone: The sample holds other DNA sequences that translate to the same CDR3. This chain links TRBV29-1 with TRBJ2-1, with D unclear. The CDR3 is 12 residues long. Trimming pared 4 bases from V and 2 bases from J, leaving 6 bases between. Germline lookup yields CDR1 SQVTM and CDR2 ANQGSEA. This CDR3 reads CSVAGAYNEQFF. DNA for the CDR3: TGCAGCGTTGCCGGAGCCTACAATGAGCAGTTCTTC.

The chain joins TRBV29-1 to TRBJ2-6; D remains ambiguous. V lost 5 bases, J lost 0 bases, and 5 bases lay in between. This CDR3 is 13 amino acids long. Germline V gene data show CDR1 as SQVTM and CDR2 as ANQGSEA. CDR3 nucleotide sequence: TGCAGCGTTTACAGCTCTGGGGCCAACGTCCTGACTTTC. This encodes CSVYSSGANVLTF.

The chain combines TRBV27 with TRBJ2-2, with D possibly being TRBD1 (6 bases). There are 14 residues in the CDR3. V lost 5 bases and J 6 bases, leaving 13 bases between the germline ends. Germline loops: CDR1 MNHEY, CDR2 SMNVEV (reference sequence). CDR3 nucleotide sequence: TGTGCCAGCAGTCCCCGGACAGAACCCGGGGAGCTGTTTTTT. Protein: CASSPRTEPGELFF.

This clone was picked up many times. The V and J genes are TRBV10-2 and TRBJ2-1; 7 bases line up with TRBD1. This CDR3 is 15 amino acids long. Germline trimming cut 7 bases from V and 4 bases from J; bases unmatched to any gene: 10. The germline CDR1 and CDR2 sequences are WSHSY and SAAADI. CDR3 nucleotides: TGCGCCAGCATCTCTGGCCGGGACAGTTACAATGAGCAGTTCTTC. It is translated as CASISGRDSYNEQFF.

This sequence joins TRBV6-4 and TRBJ2-1; 12 bases line up with TRBD1. Germline CDR1 MRHNA, CDR2 SNTAGT. With V trimmed by 2 bases and J by 4 bases, 9 bases remained unmatched. There are 18 residues in the CDR3. CDR3 amino acids: CASSDTLMGQGAYNEQFF. The CDR3 DNA reads TGTGCCAGCAGTGACACCCTAATGGGACAGGGGGCTTACAATGAGCAGTTCTTC.

CDR3 region: CASSFWAQQGSNSPLHF. CDR3 coding DNA: TGTGCCAGCAGCTTTTGGGCCCAACAGGGGTCAAATTCACCCCTCCACTTT. The genes are TRBV13 and TRBJ1-6; 7 positions agree with TRBD1. Germline CDR1 is PRHDT and CDR2 is FYEKMQ (reference sequence). CDR3 length: 17 amino acids. The ends lost 3 bases at V and 7 bases at J; junction bases unmatched: 12. The full variable domain, completed using reference TRBV13 and TRBJ1-6, is AAGVIQSPRHLIKEKRETATLKCYPIPRHDTVYWYQQGPGQDPQFLISFYEKMQSDKGSIPDRFSAQQFSDYHSELNMSSLELGDSALYFCASSFWAQQGSNSPLHFGNGTRLTVT.

In nucleotides, the CDR3 is TGTGCCAGCAGATCAGGCAGGAATCAGCCCCAGCATTTT. This sequence encodes CASRSGRNQPQHF. The chain links TRBV27 to TRBJ1-5; no reliable D call. Germline CDR1 reads MNHEY; CDR2 reads SMNVEV (reference sequence). V was pared by 6 bases and J by 4 bases, with 10 bases between. The CDR3 is 13 amino acids.

The CDR3 nucleotides read TGTGCCAGCAGCCCGTGGACTAGCGGGGGGGAAGAGACCCAGTACTTC. Protein sequence: CASSPWTSGGEETQYF. V is TRBV11-3 and J is TRBJ2-5; 15 nucleotides align to TRBD2. Losses at the gene ends were 5 bases for V and 3 bases for J; bases not matched to a gene: 4. CDR3 length: 16 amino acids. CDR1 is SGHNT, CDR2 YENEEA, per germline. Complete variable domain (other parts from reference TRBV11-3 and TRBJ2-5): EAGVVQSPRYKIIEKKQPVAFWCNPISGHNTLYWYLQNLGQGPELLIRYENEEAVDDSQLPKDRFSAERLKGVDSTLKIQPAELGDSAVYLCASSPWTSGGEETQYFGPGTRLLVL.

This clone was recorded once. The chain joins TRBV15 to TRBJ2-1; TRBD1 might be the D (6 bases). The germline CDR1 and CDR2 sequences are LNHNV and YYDKDF (reference sequence). V lost 0 bases, J lost 4 bases, and 10 bases lay in between. The CDR3 contains 15 residues. CDR3 DNA sequence: TGTGCCACCAGCAGAGAAAGACAGGTTTACAATGAGCAGTTCTTC. Its protein is CATSRERQVYNEQFF. Variable domain in full (rest from reference TRBV15 and TRBJ2-1): DAMVIQNPRYQVTQFGKPVTLSCSQTLNHNVMYWYQQKSSQAPKLLFHYYDKDFNNEADTPDNFQSRRPNTSFCFLDIRSPGLGDTAMYLCATSRERQVYNEQFFGPGTRLTVL.